This section outlines one T cell receptor beta chain sequence together with its context. Antigen unknown. This sample is drawn from a study of T cells in localized non-small cell lung cancer. Study-wide results and caveats: Appearing in adjacent lung were a median about 50 of the top 100 tumor clones. Clonality of T cells reached its maximum in uninvolved adjacent lung, surpassing tumor. Overall survival was longer when the density of T cells in the blood was higher. Sequencing, confined to only one tumor region, leaves heterogeneity possible.

The V end was cut by 4 bases, the J end by 6 bases, with 20 bases between. The CDR3 spans 16 residues. Germline-derived CDR1 and CDR2 are SGHNT and YYREEE (reference sequence). Data came from immunoSEQ multiplex PCR; TCRdb stores just in-frame clones and leaves some out. The sample has about 92,000 clones, roughly 93% seen once. This rearrangement joins TRBV5-4 to TRBJ2-4; possibly TRBD2 for D (6 bases). The material was PBMCs, obtained before any cancer treatment. The sequence derives from a woman aged 35 to 69 with stage II squamous cell lung carcinoma. For the CDR3, the DNA is TGTGCCAGCAGCCCCGGGACTCCCCGGGCGGGAAACATTCAGTACTTC. This sequence encodes CASSPGTPRAGNIQYF.